The subject of this entry is one TCR beta chain. Its antigen is still unknown. 60 Vbeta and 13 Jbeta primers were used in PCR. Generated by immunoSEQ multiplex PCR, the TCRdb table keeps only in-frame clones and is missing some. The table has around 120,000 clones, about four fifths seen once; the top ten hold approximately 8.8%. Trimming stripped 4 bases from V and 1 base from J, with 10 bases between. The CDR3 contains 14 residues. Germline lookup yields CDR1 SGHTA and CDR2 FQGNSA. The data belong to a study of cytomegalovirus exposure and HLA in healthy donors. Study observations and caveats: Several top significant clusters appeared, in a later analysis, to be linked to common viral pathogens.

This clonotype originated in a female donor in good health and CMV-seropositive. The rearrangement joins TRBV7-2 to TRBJ1-1; D gene ambiguous. The sample consisted of PBMCs. The CDR3 spells CASSSGGSNTEAFF. In DNA, the CDR3 is TGTGCCAGCAGCTCGGGCGGGTCGAACACTGAAGCTTTCTTT.